Detailed here is one T cell receptor beta chain. The antigen remains undetermined. Time point: cycle 4 day 1 (C4D1), after 6 weeks of nivolumab. Every patient relapsed after autologous stem cell transplantation, and brentuximab vedotin exposure varied. Here immunoSEQ multiplex PCR was the method, and the copy in TCRdb shows in-frame clones only, minus some. The table includes tens of thousands of clones, 81% detected once. The data stem from a study of PD-1 blockade in classical Hodgkin lymphoma. Whole-study results and caveats: Complete responders matched newly diagnosed patients in baseline diversity. A significant rise in TCR diversity by C4D1 was seen for CD4+ but not CD8+ cells.

Germline V CDR1 and CDR2: SGHNT, YENEEA. V shed 4 bases and J 2 bases; nucleotides not matched to a gene: 3. CDR3 size: 16 residues. This receptor was taken from a human donor with classical Hodgkin lymphoma. Sequenced here: peripheral blood mononuclear cells (PBMCs), sampled before the fourth cycle of nivolumab. The V gene is TRBV11-3, the J gene TRBJ2-3; the match to TRBD2 covers 13 bases. CDR3 sequence (DNA): TGTGCCAGCAGCTCGACTAGCGGGGGGTACACAGATACGCAGTATTTT. Its translation: CASSSTSGGYTDTQYF.